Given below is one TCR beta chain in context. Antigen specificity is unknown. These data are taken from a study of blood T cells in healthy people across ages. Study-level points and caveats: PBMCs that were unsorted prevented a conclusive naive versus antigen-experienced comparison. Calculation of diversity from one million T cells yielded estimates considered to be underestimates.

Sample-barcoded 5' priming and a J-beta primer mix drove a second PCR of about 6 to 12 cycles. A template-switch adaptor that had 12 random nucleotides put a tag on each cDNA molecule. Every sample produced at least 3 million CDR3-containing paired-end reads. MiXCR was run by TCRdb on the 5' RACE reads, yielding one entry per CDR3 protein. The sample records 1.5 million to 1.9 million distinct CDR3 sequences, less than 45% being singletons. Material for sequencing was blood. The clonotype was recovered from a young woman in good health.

DNA of the CDR3: TGTGCCAGCTCACCACTTGCCGCCACCGGAGATACGCAGTATTTT. Translation gives CASSPLAATGDTQYF. This chain links TRBV18 with TRBJ2-3; D is ambiguous. V lost 1 base and J lost 5, with 13 bases in between. CDR1 and CDR2 from the germline V gene are KGHSH and LQKENI. The CDR3 extends over 15 amino acids.